This T cell receptor (beta chain) was observed in a study of blood T cell repertoires in COVID-19. About the study: Researchers got acute and convalescent COVID-19 samples from the United States, Italy and Spain.

The J segment lost 6 bases and the V segment lost 3 bases, leaving 4 bases of the junction unmatched. There are 13 residues in the CDR3. From germline, CDR1 is SGHDT and CDR2 YYEEEE. Some clones are missing from TCRdb's copy, which holds only in-frame ones; the method was immunoSEQ multiplex PCR. The table includes about 190,000 clones, roughly three quarters detected once. This receptor was taken from a woman between 50 and 59 years old with acute COVID-19. The sequencing input was PBMCs or T cells enriched from blood (not recorded which). The V gene is TRBV5-6, the J gene TRBJ2-7; the match to TRBD1 covers 9 bases. CDR3 loop: CASSSQDRGEQYV. Written as DNA, the CDR3 is TGTGCCAGCAGCTCTCAGGACAGGGGCGAGCAGTACGTC.